This T cell receptor (beta chain) was recorded in a study of blood T cell repertoires in COVID-19. Study-wide background: Specimens from acute and convalescent COVID-19 originated in the United States, Italy and Spain. T cells, B-cell-depleted T cells, or PBMCs provided the cDNA or gDNA that served as material.

As processed by the authors: Estimation of nucleated cell counts was performed using reference gene primer amplification. The protocol was immunoSEQ multiplex PCR, while the TCRdb copy is restricted to in-frame clones and leaves out a portion. Clone size and V and J calls were adopted from that table, with D and trimming inferred from the DNA. The sample lists roughly 160,000 clones, roughly 90% occurring once. The ends lost 1 base at V and 3 bases at J; junction bases unmatched: 1. The CDR3 is 14 residues long. CDR1 is GTSNPN, CDR2 SVGIG, per germline (reference sequence). Sequencing input: peripheral blood. This chain connects TRBV30 to TRBJ2-7; 12 positions agree with TRBD2. The clonotype comes from a man between 45 and 60 years old with acute or convalescent COVID-19. CDR3 in DNA: TGTGCCTGGAGTGCTAGCGGGAGGGTCTACGAGCAGTACTTC. It encodes CAWSASGRVYEQYF. Full variable domain (remainder filled in from reference TRBV30 and TRBJ2-7): SQTIHQWPATLVQPVGSPLSLECTVEGTSNPNLYWYRQAAGRGLQLLFYSVGIGQISSEVPQNLSASRPQDRQFILSSKKLLLSDSGFYLCAWSASGRVYEQYFGPGTRLTVT.